Listed here are 13 T cell receptor beta chains from one sample, sequenced in a study of identical twins. TCRdb analysed the 5' RACE reads with MiXCR anew, one entry per CDR3 protein. The sample contains 1.5 million to 2 million distinct CDR3 sequences, under 35% of which appear only once. The material sequenced was cord blood. The source is a newborn girl in good health.

There are a few counts of this clonotype. The chain employs TRBV27 and TRBJ2-1; D may be TRBD1 (5 bases). Germline V gene data show CDR1 as MNHEY and CDR2 as SMNVEV (reference sequence). The length of the CDR3 is 16 residues. V was cut by 7 bases and J by 5 bases, with 21 bases left in between. CDR3 residues: CASNTPRQGLHNEQFF. DNA for the CDR3: TGTGCCAGCAACACCCCGAGGCAGGGCCTCCACAATGAGCAGTTCTTC.

This clonotype was seen repeatedly, ten times or more. V usage is TRBV3-1 and J usage is TRBJ2-1, with D perhaps TRBD2 (5 bases). V dropped 7 bases and J dropped 3 bases, with 25 bases sitting between them. The CDR3 contains 18 residues. Germline CDR1 reads LGHDT; CDR2 reads YNNKEL (reference sequence). CDR3 sequence: CASTSARAGEGIYNEQFF. In DNA, the CDR3 is TGTGCCAGCACCTCGGCGCGGGCGGGTGAGGGAATCTACAATGAGCAGTTCTTC.

A word on this clonotype: A much more abundant neighbour one base away suggests this may be a read error. This chain joins TRBV12-3 or TRBV12-4 and TRBJ1-1; 7 bases are a match to TRBD1. The CDR3 extends over 13 amino acids. The CDR3 DNA is TGTGCCAACAGTCCCCGACAGGGCACTGAAGCTTTCTTT. Its protein product is CANSPRQGTEAFF.

The chain joins TRBV3-1 to TRBJ2-5; tentative D call: TRBD1 (5 bases). V lost 0 bases, J lost 4 bases, and 27 bases lay in between. The CDR3 is 20 residues long. Germline V lookup: CDR1 LGHDT, CDR2 YNNKEL (reference sequence). CDR3 sequence (DNA): TGTGCCAGCAGCCAAGAGTGGGGATTTCTCAGGGAAGAAGGGCGAGAGACCCAGTACTTC. Its translation: CASSQEWGFLREEGRETQYF.

The V gene is TRBV20-1, the J gene TRBJ1-5; D gene unclear. Trimming shortened V by 6 bases and J by 0 bases, and 15 bases separated the two germline ends. Germline CDR1 is DFQATT and CDR2 is SNEGSKA (reference sequence). The CDR3 contains 15 residues. This chain's CDR3 is CSAHPGSYSNQPQHF. CDR3 sequence (DNA): TGCAGTGCCCACCCGGGAAGCTATAGCAATCAGCCCCAGCATTTT.

The rearrangement links TRBV12-3 or TRBV12-4 to TRBJ2-1, with 8 bases aligning to TRBD2. Unmatched junction bases numbered 2, after V lost 7 bases and J lost 6 bases. The CDR3 length is 12 residues. CDR3 in DNA: TGTGCCAGCACCCTAGCGGGCAATGAGCAGTTCTTC. This sequence encodes CASTLAGNEQFF.

The chain recombines TRBV28 with TRBJ2-1, with 10 positions matching TRBD2. The CDR3 sequence is 15 residues long. The junction had 10 bases not matched to a gene; V was cut back by 4 bases and J by 10 bases. Germline V gene lookup returns CDR1 MDHEN and CDR2 SYDVKM. As DNA, the CDR3 is TGTGCCAGCAGTTCGCCTAGCGGGGGCCCGCCGGAGCAGTTCTTC. Encoded protein: CASSSPSGGPPEQFF.

The genes are TRBV21-1 and TRBJ1-2. TRBV21-1 is recorded as a pseudogene. This CDR3 is built from 14 residues. This chain's CDR3 is CASSKGGVDYGYTF. The DNA for the CDR3 is TGTGCCAGCAGCAAGGGAGGGGTGGACTATGGCTACACCTTC.

This clonotype came up a few times. V is TRBV4-2 and J is TRBJ2-1; 8 bases align to TRBD2. CDR1 and CDR2 (germline): LGHNA, YNFKEQ. This CDR3 contains 16 residues. With 4 bases clipped from V and 5 bases from J, the junction kept 10 bases outside the gene matches. CDR3 nucleotide sequence: TGTGCCAGCAGCCGGACACCGACTAGCGTCGACAATGAGCAGTTCTTC. This codes for CASSRTPTSVDNEQFF.

This clonotype was seen only a few times. CDR3 DNA sequence: TGTGCCAGCAGTGCCGGACAGGGGCGCAGCACTGAAGCTTTCTTT. Protein sequence: CASSAGQGRSTEAFF. The chain employs TRBV2 and TRBJ1-1; 9 nucleotides line up with TRBD1. This CDR3 is 15 amino acids long. Unmatched junction bases numbered 7, after V lost 4 bases and J lost 4 bases. Germline CDR1 SNHLY, CDR2 FYNNEI. The variable domain in full, completed from reference TRBV2 and TRBJ1-1, reads EPEVTQTPSHQVTQMGQEVILRCVPISNHLYFYWYRQILGQKVEFLVSFYNNEISEKSEIFDDQFSVERPDGSNFTLKIRSTKLEDSAMYFCASSAGQGRSTEAFFGQGTRLTVV.

This clonotype was recorded many times. V is TRBV12-3 or TRBV12-4 and J is TRBJ2-5, with no clear D. CDR3 length: 14 amino acids. V was trimmed by 7 bases and J by 2 bases, leaving 14 bases between them. The CDR3 protein is CASTMWALQETQYF. The DNA of the CDR3 is TGTGCCAGCACGATGTGGGCCTTACAAGAGACCCAGTACTTC.

The chain couples TRBV25-1 to TRBJ2-1; TRBD1 is a possible D gene (7 bases). The V end was cut by 6 bases, the J end by 4 bases, with 19 bases between. The CDR3 is 16 residues long. Germline assignment: CDR1 MGHDK and CDR2 SYGVNS. The CDR3 protein is CASSKRRDRAYNEQFF. The DNA of the CDR3 is TGTGCCAGCAGCAAAAGGCGGGACAGAGCGTACAATGAGCAGTTCTTC.

The chain joins TRBV5-1 to TRBJ2-1; D is unresolved. TRBJ2-7 matches the DNA end more closely, so the J call is doubtful. The CDR3 length is 15 residues. Germline V lookup: CDR1 SGHRS, CDR2 YFSETQ. The CDR3 loop reads CASSLRSGSYNEQYF. The CDR3 region has the DNA TGCGCCAGCAGCTTGAGGTCCGGCTCCTACAATGAGCAGTACTTC.